This T cell receptor beta chain was identified during a study of blood T cell repertoires in COVID-19. Study overall: Spain, Italy and the United States supplied samples that represented acute and convalescent COVID-19.

Under the authors' procedure: Scientists estimated how many nucleated cells there were by amplifying reference gene primers. TCRdb keeps only in-frame clones here, not all; method: immunoSEQ multiplex PCR. V, J and clone size were drawn from that table, and D and trimming were deduced from the DNA. The sample contains 100,000 to 150,000 clones, approximately 81% of which appear only once. Patients from Seattle were sampled longitudinally, starting during active infection. V lost 1 base and J lost 4, with 13 bases in between. CDR1 is SEHNR and CDR2 is FQNEAQ in the germline V gene (reference sequence). The CDR3 covers 16 residues.

This clonotype originated in a man older than 75 with COVID-19, enrolled during active disease. The sequencing input was peripheral blood. This sequence joins TRBV7-9 and TRBJ2-2, with a tentative D call TRBD1 (5 bases). CDR3 bases: TGTGCCAGCAGCTTAGGTAGGGGCAGCAGCACCGGGGAGCTGTTTTTT. This codes for CASSLGRGSSTGELFF. Full variable domain (outside the CDR3, taken from reference TRBV7-9 and TRBJ2-2): DTGVSQNPRHKITKRGQNVTFRCDPISEHNRLYWYRQTLGQGPEFLTYFQNEAQLEKSRLLSDRFSAERPKGSFSTLEIQRTEQGDSAMYLCASSLGRGSSTGELFFGEGSRLTVL.